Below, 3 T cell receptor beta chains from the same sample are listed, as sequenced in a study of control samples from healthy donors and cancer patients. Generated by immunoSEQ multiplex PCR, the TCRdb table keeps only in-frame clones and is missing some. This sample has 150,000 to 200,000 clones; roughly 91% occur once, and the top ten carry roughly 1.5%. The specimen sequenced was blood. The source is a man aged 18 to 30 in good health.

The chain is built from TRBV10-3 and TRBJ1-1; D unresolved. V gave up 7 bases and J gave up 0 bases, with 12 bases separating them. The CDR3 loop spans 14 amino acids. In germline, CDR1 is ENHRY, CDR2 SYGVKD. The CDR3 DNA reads TGTGCCATCACCCGGGAAGTTATGAACACTGAAGCTTTCTTT. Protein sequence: CAITREVMNTEAFF.

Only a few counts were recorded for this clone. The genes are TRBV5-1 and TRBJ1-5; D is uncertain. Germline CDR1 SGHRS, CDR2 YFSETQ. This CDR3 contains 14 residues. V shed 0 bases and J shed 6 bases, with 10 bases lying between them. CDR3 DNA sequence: TGCGCCAGCAGCTTGGAGGGAGAGACTCAGCCCCAGCATTTT. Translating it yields CASSLEGETQPQHF.

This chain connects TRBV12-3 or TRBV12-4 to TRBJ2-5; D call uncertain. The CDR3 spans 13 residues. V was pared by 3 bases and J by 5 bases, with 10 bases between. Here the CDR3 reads CASSFGAMETQYF. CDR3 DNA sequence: TGTGCCAGCAGTTTTGGTGCGATGGAGACCCAGTACTTC.